This TCR beta chain emerged from a study of blood T cell repertoires in COVID-19. Study overall: Whether acute or convalescent, the COVID-19 samples came from the United States, Italy and Spain. PBMCs, B-cell-depleted T cells, or T cells were the source of the cDNA or gDNA that made up the material.

Germline loops: CDR1 MNHNY, CDR2 SVGAGI (reference sequence). V was trimmed by 0 bases and J by 4 bases, leaving 7 bases between them. The CDR3 spans 14 residues. As processed by the authors: The authors estimated nucleated cell counts from reference gene primer amplification. The method was immunoSEQ multiplex PCR; TCRdb's version includes in-frame clones alone and lacks a portion of them. From that table come the V and J calls and clone size; the DNA was used to work out D and trimming. This table has around 75,000 clones, 88% appearing once. The source of this sequence is a human donor in a cohort sampled during active COVID-19. This sequence joins TRBV6-6 and TRBJ1-5; D might be TRBD1 (5 bases). The sample taken for sequencing was peripheral blood. CDR3 in amino acids: CASSYSGVNQPQHF. In DNA form, the CDR3 reads TGTGCCAGCAGTTACTCAGGGGTAAATCAGCCCCAGCATTTT.